This TCR beta chain was obtained from a study of neoadjuvant nivolumab and ipilimumab in lung cancer. V shed 0 bases and J shed 1 base, with 8 bases lying between them. The length of the CDR3 is 15 residues. The germline CDR1 and CDR2 sequences are PRHDT and FYEKMQ (reference sequence). Using immunoSEQ multiplex PCR, the repertoire was profiled, and TCRdb retains in-frame clones only, with some absent. The data show 30,000 to 35,000 clones, roughly 90% seen once. The chain uses TRBV13 and TRBJ2-3, with a possible D match to TRBD2 (6 bases). Sequenced here: peripheral blood, sampled after neoadjuvant nivolumab, alone or with ipilimumab, at or shortly before surgery. The sequence came from an adult with non-small cell lung cancer. CDR3 bases: TGTGCCAGCAGCTTAGGAGGCGGGGGCACAGATACGCAGTATTTT. This encodes CASSLGGGGTDTQYF.